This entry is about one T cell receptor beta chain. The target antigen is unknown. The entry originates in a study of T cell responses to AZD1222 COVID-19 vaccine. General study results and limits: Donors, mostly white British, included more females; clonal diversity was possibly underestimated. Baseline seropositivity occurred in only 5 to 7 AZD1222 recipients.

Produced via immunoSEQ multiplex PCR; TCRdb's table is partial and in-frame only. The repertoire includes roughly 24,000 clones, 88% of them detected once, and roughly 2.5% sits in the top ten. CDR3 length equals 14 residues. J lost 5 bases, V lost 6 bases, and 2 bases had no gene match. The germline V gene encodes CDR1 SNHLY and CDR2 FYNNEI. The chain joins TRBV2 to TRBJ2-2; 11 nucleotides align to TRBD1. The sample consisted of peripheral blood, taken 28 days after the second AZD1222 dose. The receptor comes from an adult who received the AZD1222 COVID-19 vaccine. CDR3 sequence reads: CASSGQGATGELFF. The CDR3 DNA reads TGTGCCAGCAGCGGACAGGGGGCAACCGGGGAGCTGTTTTTT. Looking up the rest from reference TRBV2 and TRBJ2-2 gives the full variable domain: EPEVTQTPSHQVTQMGQEVILRCVPISNHLYFYWYRQILGQKVEFLVSFYNNEISEKSEIFDDQFSVERPDGSNFTLKIRSTKLEDSAMYFCASSGQGATGELFFGEGSRLTVL.